This section outlines one T cell receptor beta chain sequence together with its context. Its antigen is as yet unknown. Assay used: immunoSEQ multiplex PCR; TCRdb lists only in-frame clones, some missing. The table lists some 180,000 clones, about 92% of them singletons, with roughly 1.3% in the top ten. The data belong to a study of T cell responses to AZD1222 COVID-19 vaccine. CDR3 length: 16 residues. Germline V gene data show CDR1 as SGHRS and CDR2 as YFSETQ. The junction had 6 bases not matched to a gene; V was cut back by 3 bases and J by 2 bases. Overall study results and limits: Clonal diversity was possibly underestimated, and the donors were mostly white British, with more females. Unmutated variant regions are reportedly the target of nearly half of TCRs that are spike-specific. Increased Spike-specific TCR breadth and depth were observed after two AZD1222 doses.

This TCR was recovered from an adult in good health. The chain employs TRBV5-1 and TRBJ2-7; 12 bases map to TRBD2. Source: peripheral blood, taken on day 0 of AZD1222 vaccination. Written as DNA, the CDR3 is TGCGCCAGCAGCTCCACCCTAGCGGGGGGGACCTACGAGCAGTACTTC. Amino acid sequence: CASSSTLAGGTYEQYF.